The clone carrying this TCR beta chain was seen ten or more times. Its antigen is not known. The data are from a study of regulatory T cells in long-lasting Graves disease. Construction of the TCR beta libraries employed iRepertoire HTBI primers in conjunction with Arm-PCR of CDR3 regions. MiXCR, applied by TCRdb to the multiplex PCR reads, yields one record per CDR3 protein. The table lists 420,000 or so distinct CDR3 sequences, around 17% of them singletons, with 20% to 25% in the top ten. Broader study findings: Persistent Graves' patients possessed reduced TCR diversity relative to recently diagnosed ones.

The V gene's germline CDR1 is SGHAT and CDR2 FQNNGV. The CDR3 totals 15 residues. The trim removed 3 bases at V and 1 base at J, leaving 5 bases unmatched. Time point here: newly diagnosed GD, antithyroid drugs for less than 3 months. After RNA was extracted from PBMCs, the TCR library was made from it. This sample also belongs to another study, concerning T cells in Graves' hyperthyroidism and ophthalmopathy. From that paper: When ophthalmopathy did not progress within 18 months, Graves' hyperthyroidism was considered stable. Each patient was aged 18 to 65 and had newly diagnosed hyperthyroidism of under 2 months' duration.

The chain joins TRBV11-2 to TRBJ1-2, with TRBD1 identical over 7 bases. Sequencing used peripheral blood mononuclear cells (PBMCs), obtained at new diagnosis, from a patient treated with antithyroid drugs. This sequence was found in a woman aged 18-35 years with Graves disease. The CDR3 loop is CASSFGTDFNYGYTF. Here the CDR3 DNA reads TGTGCCAGCAGCTTTGGGACAGACTTTAACTATGGCTACACCTTC.